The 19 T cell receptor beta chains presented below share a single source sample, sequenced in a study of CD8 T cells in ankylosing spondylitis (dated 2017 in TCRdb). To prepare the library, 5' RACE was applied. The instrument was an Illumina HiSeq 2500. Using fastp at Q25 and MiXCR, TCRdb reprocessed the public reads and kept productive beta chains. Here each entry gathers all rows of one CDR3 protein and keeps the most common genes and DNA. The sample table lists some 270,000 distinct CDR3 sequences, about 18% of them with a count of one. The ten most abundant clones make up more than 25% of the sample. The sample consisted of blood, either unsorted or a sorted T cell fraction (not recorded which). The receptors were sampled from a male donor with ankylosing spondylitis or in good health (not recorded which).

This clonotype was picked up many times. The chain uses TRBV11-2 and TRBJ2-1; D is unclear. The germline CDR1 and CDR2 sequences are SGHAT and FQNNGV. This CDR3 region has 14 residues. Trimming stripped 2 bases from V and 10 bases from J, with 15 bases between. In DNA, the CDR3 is TGTGCCAGCAGCTTAAGTGGGCTTGGGAAAGAGCAGTTCTTC. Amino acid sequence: CASSLSGLGKEQFF.

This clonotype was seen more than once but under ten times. In nucleotides, the CDR3 is TGCGCCAGCAGCTTGGCCGTCCCGGGACAGGGGAACACCGGGGAGCTGTTTTTT. Protein product: CASSLAVPGQGNTGELFF. This chain uses TRBV5-1 with TRBJ2-2; 9 bases fit TRBD1. In germline, CDR1 is SGHRS, CDR2 YFSETQ. This CDR3 comprises 18 residues. The J segment lost 1 base and the V segment lost 0 bases, leaving 7 bases of the junction unmatched.

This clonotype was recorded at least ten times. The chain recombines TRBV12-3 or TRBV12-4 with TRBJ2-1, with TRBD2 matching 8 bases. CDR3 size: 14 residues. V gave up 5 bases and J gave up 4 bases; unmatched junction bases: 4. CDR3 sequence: CASSESGSYNEQFF. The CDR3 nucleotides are TGTGCCAGCAGTGAAAGCGGGAGTTACAATGAGCAGTTCTTC.

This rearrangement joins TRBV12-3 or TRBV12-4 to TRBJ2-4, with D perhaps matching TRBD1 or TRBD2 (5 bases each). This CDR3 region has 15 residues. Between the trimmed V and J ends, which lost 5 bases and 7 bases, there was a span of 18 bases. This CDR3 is CASSLKGPGSNIQYF. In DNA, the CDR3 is TGTGCCAGCAGTCTCAAGGGGCCGGGGTCCAACATTCAGTACTTC.

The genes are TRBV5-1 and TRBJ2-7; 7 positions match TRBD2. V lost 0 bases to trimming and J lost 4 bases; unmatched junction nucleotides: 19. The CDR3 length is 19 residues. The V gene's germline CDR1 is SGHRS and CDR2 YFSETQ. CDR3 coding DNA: TGCGCCAGCAGCTTGGACCCACACATAGGCGGGAGTGCCTCTTACGAGCAGTACTTC. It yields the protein CASSLDPHIGGSASYEQYF.

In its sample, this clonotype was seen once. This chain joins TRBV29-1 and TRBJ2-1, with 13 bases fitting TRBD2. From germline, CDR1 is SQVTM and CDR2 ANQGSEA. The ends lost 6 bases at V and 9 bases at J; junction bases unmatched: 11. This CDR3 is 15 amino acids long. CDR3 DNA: TGCAGCGTGGCCTCCACTAGCGGGAGGGCCCCTGAGCAGTTCTTC. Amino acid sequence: CSVASTSGRAPEQFF.

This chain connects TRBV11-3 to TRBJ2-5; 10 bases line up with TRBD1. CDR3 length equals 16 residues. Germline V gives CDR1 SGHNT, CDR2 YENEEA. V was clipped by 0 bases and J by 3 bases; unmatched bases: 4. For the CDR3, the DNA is TGTGCCAGCAGCTTAGATACAGGGACAGGGGAAGAGACCCAGTACTTC. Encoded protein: CASSLDTGTGEETQYF.

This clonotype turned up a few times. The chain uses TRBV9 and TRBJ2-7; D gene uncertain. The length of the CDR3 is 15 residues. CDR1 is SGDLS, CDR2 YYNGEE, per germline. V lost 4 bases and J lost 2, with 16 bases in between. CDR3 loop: CASSPDRGETYEQYF. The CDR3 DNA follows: TGTGCCAGCAGCCCCGACCGTGGGGAAACCTACGAGCAGTACTTC.

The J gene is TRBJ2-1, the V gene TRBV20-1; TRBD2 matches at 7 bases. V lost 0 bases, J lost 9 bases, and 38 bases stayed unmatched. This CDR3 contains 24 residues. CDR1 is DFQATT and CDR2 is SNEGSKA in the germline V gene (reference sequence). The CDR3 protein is CSARDFESSSAGTPSGRERGEQFF. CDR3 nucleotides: TGCAGTGCTAGAGATTTCGAATCGTCGTCCGCGGGGACTCCCTCTGGGCGGGAGAGGGGTGAGCAGTTCTTC.

The CDR3 loop is CASSQEFGPGTSETDRETQYF. CDR3 DNA sequence: TGCGCCAGCAGCCAAGAGTTCGGCCCCGGGACTAGCGAAACGGATAGAGAGACCCAGTACTTC. The chain combines TRBV4-1 with TRBJ2-5; the match to TRBD2 covers 10 bases. This CDR3 contains 21 residues. Germline CDR1 reads MGHRA; CDR2 reads YSYEKL. V shed 0 bases, J shed 4 bases, and the junction held 20 bases outside the gene matches.

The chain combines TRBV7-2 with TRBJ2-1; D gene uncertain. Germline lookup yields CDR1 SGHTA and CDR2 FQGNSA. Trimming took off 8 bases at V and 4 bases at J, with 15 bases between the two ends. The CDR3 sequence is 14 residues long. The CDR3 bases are TGTGCCAGCGGATTTGGTCTCGAATACAATGAGCAGTTCTTC. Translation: CASGFGLEYNEQFF.

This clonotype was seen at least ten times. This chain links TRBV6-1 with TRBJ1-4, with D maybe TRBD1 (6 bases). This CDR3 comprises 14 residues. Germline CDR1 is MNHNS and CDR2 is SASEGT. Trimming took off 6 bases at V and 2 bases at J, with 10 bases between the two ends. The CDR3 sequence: CASRNRATNEKLFF. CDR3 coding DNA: TGTGCCAGCAGGAACAGGGCGACTAATGAAAAACTGTTTTTT.

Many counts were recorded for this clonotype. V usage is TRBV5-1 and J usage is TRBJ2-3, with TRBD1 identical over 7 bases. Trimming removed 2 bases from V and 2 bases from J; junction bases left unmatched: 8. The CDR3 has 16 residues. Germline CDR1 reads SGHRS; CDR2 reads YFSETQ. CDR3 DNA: TGCGCCAGCAGCTTCGGGGACAGTCGGACCACAGATACGCAGTATTTT. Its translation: CASSFGDSRTTDTQYF.

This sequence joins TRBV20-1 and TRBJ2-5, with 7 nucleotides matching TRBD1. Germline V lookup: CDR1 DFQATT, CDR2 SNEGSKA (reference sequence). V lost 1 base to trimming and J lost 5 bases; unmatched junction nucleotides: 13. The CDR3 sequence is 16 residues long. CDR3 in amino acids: CSARGPPDRVWETQYF. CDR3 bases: TGCAGTGCTAGAGGCCCCCCTGACAGGGTATGGGAGACCCAGTACTTC.

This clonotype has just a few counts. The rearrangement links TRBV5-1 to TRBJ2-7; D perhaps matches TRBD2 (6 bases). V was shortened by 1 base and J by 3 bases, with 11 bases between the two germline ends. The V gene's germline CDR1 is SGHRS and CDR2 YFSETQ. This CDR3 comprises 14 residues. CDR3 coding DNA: TGCGCCAGCAGCTTGTACCCCGGGGGCTACGAGCAGTACTTC. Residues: CASSLYPGGYEQYF. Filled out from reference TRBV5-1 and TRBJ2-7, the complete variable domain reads KAGVTQTPRYLIKTRGQQVTLSCSPISGHRSVSWYQQTPGQGLQFLFEYFSETQRNKGNFPGRFSGRQFSNSRSEMNVSTLELGDSALYLCASSLYPGGYEQYFGPGTRLTVT.

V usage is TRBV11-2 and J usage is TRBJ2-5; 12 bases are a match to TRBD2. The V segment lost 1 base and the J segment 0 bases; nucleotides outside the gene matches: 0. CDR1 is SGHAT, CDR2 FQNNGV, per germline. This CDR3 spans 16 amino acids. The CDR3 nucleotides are TGTGCCAGCAGCTTAGGGACTAGCGGGGACCAAGAGACCCAGTACTTC. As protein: CASSLGTSGDQETQYF.

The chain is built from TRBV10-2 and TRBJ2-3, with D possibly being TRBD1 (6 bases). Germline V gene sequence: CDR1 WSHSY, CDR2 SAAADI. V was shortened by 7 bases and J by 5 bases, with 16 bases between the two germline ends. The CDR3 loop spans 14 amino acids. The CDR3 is CASILSEGGDTQYF. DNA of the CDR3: TGCGCCAGCATCCTCTCAGAAGGGGGAGATACGCAGTATTTT.

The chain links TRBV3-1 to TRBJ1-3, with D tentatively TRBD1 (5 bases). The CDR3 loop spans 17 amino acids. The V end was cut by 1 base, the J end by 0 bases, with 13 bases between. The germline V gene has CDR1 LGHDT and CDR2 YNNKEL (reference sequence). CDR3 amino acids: CASSQVVGDLSGNTIYF. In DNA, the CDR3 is TGTGCCAGCAGCCAAGTTGTAGGGGACCTCTCTGGAAACACCATATATTTT.

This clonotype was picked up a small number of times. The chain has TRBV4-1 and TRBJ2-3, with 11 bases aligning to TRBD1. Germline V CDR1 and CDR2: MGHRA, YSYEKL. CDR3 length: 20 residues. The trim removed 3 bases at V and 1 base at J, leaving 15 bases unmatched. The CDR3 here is CASSHLKGQGGYSGTDTQYF. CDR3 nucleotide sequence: TGCGCCAGCAGCCACCTTAAGGGACAGGGGGGTTATAGCGGCACAGATACGCAGTATTTT.